The entry below gives a single T cell receptor (beta chain) sequence along with its context. What it binds is not known. The data were obtained in a study of shared clonotypes between healthy human individuals. Looking at the study overall: CD8 memory received one plate per donor, CD8 naive two, CD4 memory three and CD4 naive three.

This CDR3 has 17 amino acids. J was trimmed by 6 bases and V by 0 bases; bases with no gene match: 9. Per germline, CDR1 SGHDN and CDR2 FVKESK. The investigators split CD4+ cells into a CD45RA+ naive subset and a CD45RA-negative memory subset. The study's findings and limits: Naive CD4 clonotype sharing across several donors was approximately 5%.

The assay was immunoSEQ multiplex PCR, and TCRdb's table has in-frame clones only and misses some. The table has some 1,400,000 clones, roughly 96% seen once. The clonotype was recovered from a man aged 25 to 45 in good health. Input material: naive CD4+ T cells sorted from blood. Indicated subset: CD45RA+ positively selected. The chain employs TRBV14 and TRBJ2-3; 10 nucleotides line up with TRBD2. CDR3 nucleotide sequence: TGTGCCAGCAGCCAAGAATTCAGCGGGAGGGCATTCGATACGCAGTATTTT. Translation gives CASSQEFSGRAFDTQYF. Combining the CDR3 with reference TRBV14 and TRBJ2-3 gives the whole variable domain EAGVTQFPSHSVIEKGQTVTLRCDPISGHDNLYWYRRVMGKEIKFLLHFVKESKQDESGMPNNRFLAERTGGTYSTLKVQPAELEDSGVYFCASSQEFSGRAFDTQYFGPGTRLTVL.